Following are 7 T cell receptor beta chains from one sample sequenced in a study of CD8+ T cells in alopecia areata. It was cDNA, reverse transcribed from extracted RNA, that served as the sequencing template. Assay used: immunoSEQ multiplex PCR; TCRdb lists only in-frame clones, some missing. The data show more than 250,000 clones, with none appearing a single time. Separation of pooled cutaneous lymph node cells was by sorting with CD4, CD8alpha, NKG2D, NKG2ACE and other markers. The sample comprised CD4+ T cells sorted from a lymph node. These receptors were obtained from a C3H/HeJ mouse with alopecia areata. This line is of MHC haplotype H2-k.

Notes on this clone: Each gene name is a mouse one. The CDR3 end is not reached by the read, which stops 4 residues before it; the germline J gene fills it in. The rearrangement joins TRBV31 to TRBJ2-3, with 7 bases that match TRBD2. Germline loops: CDR1 GKSSPN, CDR2 SITVG. The CDR3 has 15 residues. V was pared by 3 bases and J by 0 bases, with 6 bases of the junction left unmatched. CDR3 bases read: TGTGCCTGGAGCCCACTGGGGTCTAGTGCAGAA. Encoded protein: CAWSPLGSSAE. In full, the CDR3 reads CAWSPLGSSAETLYF.

A note on this clone: Mouse germline and gene names are used. The sequence runs out 4 residues before the end of the CDR3; the remainder is reconstructed from the germline J gene. Other nucleotide sequences from this sample produce the same CDR3. The rearrangement joins TRBV19 to TRBJ2-2; TRBD2 matches 9 bases. This CDR3 spans 16 amino acids. Losses at the gene ends were 6 bases for V and 1 base for J; bases not matched to a gene: 7. Germline CDR1 FNHDT, CDR2 SITEND (reference sequence). CDR3 in amino acids: CASTPGLGVNTGQLYF. The CDR3 bases that were read are TGTGCCAGCACCCCGGGACTGGGAGTAAACACCGGG.

This clone was seen a few times. A much larger clone lies a single base off, so this may be a read error. Gene and germline names: mouse. The CDR3 goes on 4 residues after the read ends, and that part is filled in from the germline J gene. The same CDR3 can be traced to other DNA sequences in this sample. The chain joins TRBV2 to TRBJ2-2, with TRBD2 matching over 7 bases. Unmatched junction bases numbered 1, after V lost 0 bases and J lost 0 bases. Germline V gene sequence: CDR1 LGHNA, CDR2 YSYQKL. CDR3 length equals 16 residues. The CDR3 spells CASSQDWGTNTGQLYF. The part of the CDR3 DNA that was read is TGTGCCAGCAGCCAAGACTGGGGGACAAACACCGGG.

This clone was counted only a few times. Gene names refer to mouse genes. The read is 4 residues too short to cover the CDR3 end, so that end is filled in from the germline J gene. Within the sample, other DNA sequences also encode this same CDR3. The chain is built from TRBV19 and TRBJ2-2, with D perhaps matching TRBD1 (5 bases). The ends were cut back, 4 bases at V and 0 bases at J, with 10 bases in the middle. CDR3 length equals 15 residues. Germline CDR1 FNHDT, CDR2 SITEND (reference sequence). CDR3 sequence reads: CASSPDSANTGQLYF. CDR3 bases read: TGTGCCAGCAGTCCCGACAGCGCAAACACCGGG.

With regard to this clone: Mouse gene names and germline throughout. With the read ending 4 residues before the CDR3 end, the germline J gene is used to fill in that end. The rearrangement links TRBV5 to TRBJ1-1; unclear D gene. The CDR3 is made up of 15 amino acids. Germline CDR1 reads LGHNA; CDR2 reads YNLKQL (reference sequence). V shed 0 bases and J shed 0 bases, with 8 bases lying between them. Incomplete CDR3 DNA: TGTGCCAGCAGCCAAGATCACCAGCCAAACACA. It encodes CASSQDHQPNT. In full, the CDR3 reads CASSQDHQPNTEVFF.

This clone was recorded a few times. Mouse germline and gene names are used. The sequence runs out 4 residues before the end of the CDR3; the remainder is reconstructed from the germline J gene. The chain combines TRBV13-1 with TRBJ2-3; D is perhaps TRBD1 (6 bases). Trimming removed 3 bases from V and 0 bases from J, with 14 bases in between. CDR3 length: 16 amino acids. Germline V gene sequence: CDR1 NSHNY, CDR2 SYGAGN. The CDR3 DNA, read in part, is TGTGCCAGCAGTGGCGGGACAAAAACTAGTGCAGAA. This encodes CASSGGTKTSAE. The entire CDR3 is CASSGGTKTSAETLYF.

This clone turned up a few times. The genes and germline here are from mouse. The CDR3 is cut off 4 residues early in the read; its end comes from the germline J gene. The rearrangement uses TRBV13-1 and TRBJ2-7, with 7 bases lining up with TRBD1. This CDR3 comprises 14 residues. V trimming: 3 bases; J trimming: 0 bases; junction bases outside the gene matches: 3. The germline CDR1 and CDR2 sequences are NSHNY and SYGAGN. The sequenced CDR3 bases are TGTGCCAGCAGTGTCCGGGACAGCTCCTAT. This translates into CASSVRDSSY. The entire CDR3 is CASSVRDSSYEQYF.